This T cell receptor beta chain is drawn from a study of post-analysis software for immune sequencing data. Study background: Patients had relapsing-remitting, secondary progressive or progressive-relapsing multiple sclerosis; some lacked subtype.

Presence of unique molecular identifiers characterized the TCR beta cDNA libraries. When roughly 1 to 10 million T cells were used, they gave hundreds of thousands of cDNA molecules. TCRdb redid the calling of the PCR reads with MiXCR, one entry per CDR3 protein. The sample carries roughly 870,000 distinct CDR3 sequences, roughly 50% recorded once. The germline V gene encodes CDR1 SQVTM and CDR2 ANQGSEA. This CDR3 is built from 11 residues. Points from the study as a whole: People with multiple sclerosis had a significantly lower normalized Chao1 diversity than controls did. Analysis by F measure revealed that same-batch samples clustered strongly together. Patients had higher frequencies than controls of roughly five TRBV segments, including TRBV5-6, TRBV5-1 and TRBV20-1.

On this clonotype: Antigen unknown.

The chain couples TRBV29-1 to TRBJ1-2; 9 bases map to TRBD1. The TCR was taken from a girl between 10 and 17 years old with multiple sclerosis. Sample: blood. In DNA form, the CDR3 reads TGCAGGGCCGGACAGGGGAATGGCTACACCTTC. As protein: CRAGQGNGYTF.